What follows are 3 T cell receptor beta chains derived from one specimen sequenced in a study of PD-L1 blockade in urothelial cancer. The protocol was immunoSEQ multiplex PCR, while the TCRdb copy is restricted to in-frame clones and leaves out a portion. The sample has approximately 52,000 clones, roughly 75% seen once. Time point reported: pretreatment peripheral blood. The specimen comprised PBMCs, sampled around atezolizumab (anti-PD-L1) treatment. The source of these receptors is a man in his 70s with urothelial cancer.

The chain is built from TRBV18 and TRBJ2-5; 7 nucleotides align to TRBD1. In germline, CDR1 is KGHSH, CDR2 LQKENI. The CDR3 sequence is 14 residues long. With 3 bases clipped from V and 3 bases from J, the junction kept 4 bases outside the gene matches. DNA for the CDR3: TGTGCCAGCTCACCGATTGGACAGGAAGAGACCCAGTACTTC. It codes for CASSPIGQEETQYF.

This clone was detected only once. The CDR3 region is CASGAGGSTQYF. Here the CDR3 DNA reads TGTGCCAGCGGGGCCGGGGGGAGTACGCAGTATTTT. The chain employs TRBV2 and TRBJ2-3; 7 bases align to TRBD2. V shed 8 bases and J 8 bases; nucleotides not matched to a gene: 7. The CDR3 contains 12 residues. Germline V lookup: CDR1 SNHLY, CDR2 FYNNEI.

The rearrangement joins TRBV6-5 to TRBJ1-2, with D possibly being TRBD1 (5 bases). CDR3 length equals 14 residues. Germline lookup yields CDR1 MNHEY and CDR2 SVGAGI. The ends were cut back, 6 bases at V and 2 bases at J, with 13 bases in the middle. The CDR3 nucleotides read TGTGCCAGCAGCCAGAGATCAGGGAACTATGGCTACACCTTC. Translating gives CASSQRSGNYGYTF.